Below, 18 T cell receptor beta chains from the same sample are listed, as sequenced in a study of metastatic and nonmetastatic thyroid tumors. Until they underwent thyroid surgery, no patient had received any treatment. TCRdb re-called clones from the PCR reads using MiXCR. The repertoire holds 50,000 to 70,000 clones, with 4% to 4.5% as singletons. Specimen: blood. The receptors were sampled from a female donor with papillary thyroid cancer or a benign thyroid nodule (not recorded which). Some clones in this sample may be carry-over from other donors' samples.

Comment on this clone: This could be a read error, since a much larger clone is one nucleotide away. In the same sample, other DNA sequences code for this CDR3. The chain carries TRBV3-1 and TRBJ1-3; D uncertain. This CDR3 contains 15 residues. In germline, CDR1 is LGHDT, CDR2 YNNKEL (reference sequence). The germline V and J ends were trimmed by 2 bases and 4 bases, with 12 bases remaining between them. The CDR3 DNA reads TGTGCCAGCAGCCAAAGTGCGGGGTTGGGAAACACCATATATTTT. Protein sequence: CASSQSAGLGNTIYF.

This clone was observed a few times. The chain links TRBV6-2 or TRBV6-3 to TRBJ2-7; D ambiguous. V gave up 5 bases and J gave up 2 bases, with 10 bases separating them. In germline, CDR1 is MNHEY, CDR2 SVGEGT. There are 13 residues in the CDR3. The DNA for the CDR3 is TGTGCCAGCAGTAGGGCCCCGGCCTACGAGCAGTACGTC. Translation: CASSRAPAYEQYV.

At least ten counts were recorded for this clone. The CDR3 sequence: CASSSGQGSNTIYF. The CDR3 DNA reads as TGTGCCAGCAGTTCCGGACAGGGGAGTAACACCATATATTTT. This chain connects TRBV27 to TRBJ1-3; TRBD1 matches at 9 bases. CDR1 MNHEY and CDR2 SMNVEV come from the germline V gene (reference sequence). The CDR3 has 14 residues. After removal of 4 bases from V and 7 bases from J, the junction contained 5 bases not matched to a gene.

This clone was counted many times. The V and J genes are TRBV2 and TRBJ1-1; D is uncertain. The CDR3 covers 12 residues. Germline V gene data show CDR1 as SNHLY and CDR2 as FYNNEI. The ends were cut back, 8 bases at V and 1 base at J, with 8 bases in the middle. The CDR3 region has the DNA TGTGCCAGCGCCCCAGGGAACACTGAAGCTTTCTTT. Its protein is CASAPGNTEAFF.

The V and J genes are TRBV6-2 or TRBV6-3 and TRBJ2-7; perhaps TRBD1 as D (6 bases). Germline V gene sequence: CDR1 MNHEY, CDR2 SVGEGT. This CDR3 has 15 residues. V lost 5 bases and J 3 bases, leaving 17 bases between the germline ends. The DNA of the CDR3 is TGTGCCAGCAGTGTTTTGGGGGAAGGGGGCTACGAGCAGTACTTC. It codes for CASSVLGEGGYEQYF.

This clone was seen at least ten times. V gene TRBV20-1 combines with J gene TRBJ2-1; perhaps TRBD2 as D (6 bases). This CDR3 has 12 residues. Trimming left V 3 bases short and J 9 bases short, with 12 bases between. The V gene's germline CDR1 is DFQATT and CDR2 SNEGSKA (reference sequence). The CDR3 reads CSASALGGEQFF. Written as DNA, the CDR3 is TGCAGTGCTAGCGCTCTGGGGGGTGAGCAGTTCTTC.

The V call is TRBV5-4, the J call TRBJ2-6; D gene ambiguous. V was shortened by 1 base and J by 0 bases, with 11 bases between the two germline ends. This CDR3 has 17 residues. Germline V gives CDR1 SGHNT, CDR2 YYREEE (reference sequence). CDR3 DNA: TGTGCCAGCAGCTTGCCCTTGACGGACTCTGGGGCCAACGTCCTGACTTTC. This codes for CASSLPLTDSGANVLTF. Complete variable domain (other parts from reference TRBV5-4 and TRBJ2-6): ETGVTQSPTHLIKTRGQQVTLRCSSQSGHNTVSWYQQALGQGPQFIFQYYREEENGRGNFPPRFSGLQFPNYSSELNVNALELDDSALYLCASSLPLTDSGANVLTFGAGSRLTVL.

This clone has ten or more counts. The chain recombines TRBV19 with TRBJ1-2; 8 bases agree with TRBD1. After removal of 7 bases from V and 4 bases from J, the junction contained 5 bases not matched to a gene. This CDR3 spans 13 amino acids. Per the germline V gene, CDR1 is LNHDA and CDR2 is SQIVND (reference sequence). In DNA form, the CDR3 reads TGTGCCAGTAAGGGACAGGAACTCTATGGCTACACCTTC. It yields the protein CASKGQELYGYTF.

This clone was seen many times. This chain connects TRBV28 to TRBJ2-7, with D perhaps matching TRBD2 (5 bases). Between the trimmed V and J ends, which lost 5 bases and 6 bases, there was a span of 23 bases. Germline loops: CDR1 MDHEN, CDR2 SYDVKM. The CDR3 runs 16 residues. For the CDR3, the DNA is TGTGCCAGCAGTCCGTCTAACCGGGAATGGAAAGCCGAGCAGTACTTC. Translation gives CASSPSNREWKAEQYF. Supplemented by reference TRBV28 and TRBJ2-7, the full variable domain reads DVKVTQSSRYLVKRTGEKVFLECVQDMDHENMFWYRQDPGLGLRLIYFSYDVKMKEKGDIPEGYSVSREKKERFSLILESASTNQTSMYLCASSPSNREWKAEQYFGPGTRLTVT.

The gene calls are TRBV28 and TRBJ1-2, with D maybe TRBD1 (5 bases). The CDR3 covers 13 residues. The germline gives CDR1 MDHEN, CDR2 SYDVKM. V dropped 7 bases and J dropped 7 bases, with 16 bases sitting between them. The CDR3 nucleotides read TGTGCCAGCATTGGGGCAGGGAGGGGTGGCTACACCTTC. Residues: CASIGAGRGGYTF.

The sample holds a few counts of this clone. This chain links TRBV12-3 or TRBV12-4 with TRBJ1-1; no clear D. The CDR3 length is 12 residues. Trimming removed 7 bases from V and 4 bases from J, with 10 bases in between. CDR3 amino acids: CASTSVGTEAFF. CDR3 sequence (DNA): TGTGCCAGCACCTCCGTAGGCACTGAAGCTTTCTTT.

This clone was seen at least ten times. One end of the junction does not line up with germline, which may come from a read error. The gene calls are TRBV28 and TRBJ1-2, with unresolved D. This CDR3 spans 12 amino acids. Germline CDR1 reads MDHEN; CDR2 reads SYDVKM. The CDR3 bases are TGTGCCAGCAGTTTAGGTAACTACGGCTACACCTTC. It translates to CASSLGNYGYTF.

Remarks on this clone: This sample also contains other DNA sequences that code for the same CDR3. CDR3 DNA sequence: TGTGCCAGTAGTCCCCGTAATTCACCCCTCCACTTT. As protein: CASSPRNSPLHF. The chain is built from TRBV27 and TRBJ1-6; D is unresolved. CDR1 is MNHEY and CDR2 is SMNVEV in the germline V gene (reference sequence). This CDR3 has 12 amino acids. The germline V and J ends were trimmed by 9 bases and 6 bases, with 9 bases remaining between them.

This clone was seen a handful of times. Just one base apart from a much larger clone, this may be a read error. The chain combines TRBV28 with TRBJ2-3; D remains unclear. Germline V CDR1 and CDR2: MDHEN, SYDVKM. Trimming pared 2 bases from V and 11 bases from J, leaving 11 bases between. This CDR3 comprises 12 residues. DNA for the CDR3: TGTGCCAGCAGTTTAGCTGGCATGGTGCAGTATTTT. Translation gives CASSLAGMVQYF.

This clone was seen a handful of times. The rearrangement joins TRBV5-1 to TRBJ2-1; weak D call: TRBD2 (6 bases). The CDR3 contains 14 residues. Germline V CDR1 and CDR2: SGHRS, YFSETQ. V gave up 0 bases and J gave up 6 bases, with 10 bases separating them. The CDR3 nucleotides are TGCGCCAGCAGCTTGGTTGTGGGAGGCAATGAGCAGTTCTTC. Translation gives CASSLVVGGNEQFF.

This clone has ten or more counts. The chain has TRBV30 and TRBJ2-7; 9 positions match TRBD1. J lost 7 bases, V lost 0 bases, and 4 bases had no gene match. The germline V gene has CDR1 GTSNPN and CDR2 SVGIG (reference sequence). The CDR3 is made up of 13 amino acids. The CDR3 sequence: CAWSVQGAGEQYF. The CDR3 nucleotides read TGTGCCTGGAGTGTACAGGGGGCGGGGGAGCAGTACTTC.

Concerning this clone itself: The final CDR3 position lacks the conserved phenylalanine or tryptophan, pointing to a likely read error. This chain links TRBV20-1 with TRBJ2-3; 7 bases match TRBD2. This CDR3 region has 14 residues. J lost 2 bases, V lost 4 bases, and 6 bases had no gene match. Germline-derived CDR1 and CDR2 are DFQATT and SNEGSKA (reference sequence). The DNA for the CDR3 is TGCAGTGCTATAGAGCGGGGATACACAGATACGCAGTATATT. Protein: CSAIERGYTDTQYI.

In this sample, this clone turned up many times. The chain links TRBV12-3 or TRBV12-4 to TRBJ2-1; no reliable D call. Trimming removed 7 bases from V and 0 bases from J, with 13 bases in between. The CDR3 is 15 amino acids. The CDR3 loop reads CASTPARSSYNEQFF. In DNA, the CDR3 is TGTGCCAGCACCCCGGCACGTAGCTCCTACAATGAGCAGTTCTTC.